Below are 27 T cell receptor beta chains sequenced from a single sample in a study of beta chain features in type 1 diabetes. Of the isolated RNA, all was reverse transcribed, and so the sequenced material was expressed TCRB transcripts. Some clones are missing from TCRdb's copy, which holds only in-frame ones; the method was immunoSEQ multiplex PCR. The profile shows 200,000 to 300,000 clones, approximately 14% of them singletons. Specimen: naive CD4+ T cells from blood. Every receptor here comes from a woman in her 40s in good health.

The CDR3 reads CASSDRVGTEAFF. CDR3 DNA sequence: TGTGCCAGTAGTGACAGGGTTGGCACTGAAGCTTTCTTT. The chain links TRBV19 to TRBJ1-1, with 7 bases fitting TRBD1. CDR1 and CDR2 (germline): LNHDA, SQIVND (reference sequence). The CDR3 consists of 13 residues. V was pared by 5 bases and J by 4 bases, with 4 bases of the junction left unmatched. Variable domain in full (rest from reference TRBV19 and TRBJ1-1): DGGITQSPKYLFRKEGQNVTLSCEQNLNHDAMYWYRQDPGQGLRLIYYSQIVNDFQKGDIAEGYSVSREKKESFPLTVTSAQKNPTAFYLCASSDRVGTEAFFGQGTRLTVV.

In this sample, this clone turned up many times. The chain uses TRBV29-1 and TRBJ2-3; possible D gene TRBD1, 5 bases. CDR3 length equals 12 residues. CDR1 SQVTM and CDR2 ANQGSEA come from the germline V gene. V lost 4 bases, J lost 3 bases, and 8 bases lay in between. In DNA form, the CDR3 reads TGCAGCGTTGTAAGGACAACAGATACGCAGTATTTT. Translating it yields CSVVRTTDTQYF.

This clone was seen a handful of times. V gene TRBV10-3 combines with J gene TRBJ1-2, with 7 bases aligning to TRBD1. The CDR3 totals 13 residues. J lost 4 bases, V lost 6 bases, and 5 bases had no gene match. In germline, CDR1 is ENHRY, CDR2 SYGVKD. CDR3 nucleotides: TGTGCCATCAGGCGACAGGGAGGCTATGGCTACACCTTC. Protein product: CAIRRQGGYGYTF.

A few counts support this clone. The chain employs TRBV18 and TRBJ2-5; 7 bases map to TRBD1. CDR1 KGHSH and CDR2 LQKENI come from the germline V gene. After removal of 10 bases from V and 0 bases from J, the junction contained 8 bases not matched to a gene. The CDR3 spans 14 residues. CDR3 sequence (DNA): TGTGCCACCCAACGGGGACAGAACCAAGAGACCCAGTACTTC. As protein: CATQRGQNQETQYF.

V usage is TRBV6-4 and J usage is TRBJ2-2; D is unclear. Germline loops: CDR1 MRHNA, CDR2 SNTAGT. Trimming removed 3 bases from V and 7 bases from J, with 12 bases in between. The CDR3 loop spans 14 amino acids. CDR3 DNA sequence: TGTGCCAGCAGTGAACTAAGAGAGAGCGGGGAGCTGTTTTTT. Translation: CASSELRESGELFF.

V usage is TRBV7-9 and J usage is TRBJ2-5; D remains ambiguous. The length of the CDR3 is 14 residues. Germline CDR1 and CDR2: SEHNR and FQNEAQ (reference sequence). V was pared by 7 bases and J by 2 bases, with 14 bases between. CDR3: CASITAAIQETQYF. CDR3 nucleotide sequence: TGTGCCAGCATCACAGCCGCGATACAAGAGACCCAGTACTTC.

V gene TRBV19 combines with J gene TRBJ2-6; D possibly corresponds to TRBD1 (5 bases). Germline V lookup: CDR1 LNHDA, CDR2 SQIVND (reference sequence). V lost 7 bases and J lost 4, with 20 bases in between. The CDR3 consists of 17 residues. Written as DNA, the CDR3 is TGTGCCAGTACCCAGGTGGGCAGGGCCTGGGGGGCCAACGTCCTGACTTTC. Residues: CASTQVGRAWGANVLTF.

This clone was seen only a few times. This chain links TRBV7-2 with TRBJ2-6; 8 nucleotides match TRBD1. After removal of 4 bases from V and 3 bases from J, the junction contained 8 bases not matched to a gene. This CDR3 spans 17 amino acids. Germline assignment: CDR1 SGHTA and CDR2 FQGNSA. In DNA, the CDR3 is TGTGCCAGCAGCTCAGGACAGGGTTTGCTTGGGGCCAACGTCCTGACTTTC. It encodes CASSSGQGLLGANVLTF.

This clone has more than one count but fewer than ten. This chain links TRBV5-1 with TRBJ2-4; 9 bases line up with TRBD1. This CDR3 contains 14 residues. The V segment lost 3 bases and the J segment 7 bases; nucleotides outside the gene matches: 5. The germline gives CDR1 SGHRS, CDR2 YFSETQ. The CDR3 protein is CASSYDRGWNIQYF. The CDR3 DNA reads as TGCGCCAGCAGCTACGACAGGGGGTGGAACATTCAGTACTTC.

The table lists this clone with a few counts. This chain connects TRBV21-1 to TRBJ2-5; TRBD2, the table's D call, was not compared with the DNA. TRBV21-1 is classified as a pseudogene. This CDR3 contains 19 residues. CDR3 bases: TGTGCCAGCAGCAAAGGCCCGAGAGTAGCGGGGGGGCTGCGGGAGACCCAGTACTTC. This gives the protein CASSKGPRVAGGLRETQYF.

Only a few counts were recorded for this clone. The chain links TRBV18 to TRBJ2-7; TRBD2 matches 11 bases. The CDR3 consists of 17 residues. V dropped 1 base and J dropped 0; count of bases not matched to a gene: 5. Germline V gene lookup returns CDR1 KGHSH and CDR2 LQKENI. Written as DNA, the CDR3 is TGTGCCAGCTCACCACGCCCTAGCGGGGGGCCCTCCTACGAGCAGTACTTC. As protein: CASSPRPSGGPSYEQYF.

This clone was detected a few times. The CDR3 loop reads CASSTGLQTGVGEQYF. The CDR3, as DNA: TGCGCCAGCAGCACTGGCCTTCAGACTGGAGTGGGCGAGCAGTACTTC. The V and J genes are TRBV5-1 and TRBJ2-7; D gene uncertain. Trimming removed 4 bases from V and 6 bases from J, with 23 bases in between. Germline CDR1 SGHRS, CDR2 YFSETQ. The CDR3 contains 16 residues. Supplemented by reference TRBV5-1 and TRBJ2-7, the full variable domain reads KAGVTQTPRYLIKTRGQQVTLSCSPISGHRSVSWYQQTPGQGLQFLFEYFSETQRNKGNFPGRFSGRQFSNSRSEMNVSTLELGDSALYLCASSTGLQTGVGEQYFGPGTRLTVT.

The chain uses TRBV10-3 and TRBJ2-7; TRBD1 matches at 7 bases. Looked up from germline, CDR1 is ENHRY and CDR2 is SYGVKD. V gave up 2 bases and J gave up 0 bases; unmatched junction bases: 1. There are 14 residues in the CDR3. CDR3 residues: CAISEGQASYEQYF. The CDR3 DNA is TGTGCCATCAGTGAGGGACAGGCCTCCTACGAGCAGTACTTC.

J is TRBJ1-2 and V is TRBV4-1; D gene unclear. CDR3 length: 15 amino acids. V was pared by 4 bases and J by 0 bases, with 12 bases between. CDR1 is MGHRA and CDR2 is YSYEKL in the germline V gene. This CDR3 is CASSLSMAANYGYTF. The CDR3 region has the DNA TGCGCCAGCAGCCTCTCAATGGCAGCTAACTATGGCTACACCTTC.

The chain recombines TRBV2 with TRBJ2-5, with D possibly TRBD2 on 5 matching bases. V was trimmed by 4 bases and J by 5 bases, leaving 11 bases between them. The CDR3 is 13 amino acids. CDR1 SNHLY and CDR2 FYNNEI come from the germline V gene. This CDR3 is CASSGLEGETQYF. The CDR3 nucleotides read TGTGCCAGCAGTGGTCTAGAGGGCGAGACCCAGTACTTC.

V and J are TRBV4-2 and TRBJ2-6; TRBD1 aligns across 10 bases. V shed 3 bases, J shed 2 bases, and the junction held 7 bases outside the gene matches. The CDR3 has 18 residues. Germline V lookup: CDR1 LGHNA, CDR2 YNFKEQ. CDR3 region: CASSHPGQGTAGANVLTF. The CDR3 coding sequence is TGTGCCAGCAGCCATCCGGGACAGGGGACCGCTGGGGCCAACGTCCTGACTTTC.

The gene calls are TRBV5-1 and TRBJ2-7; TRBD2 matches 12 bases. Germline V gives CDR1 SGHRS, CDR2 YFSETQ. This CDR3 spans 16 amino acids. V gave up 4 bases and J gave up 1 base; unmatched junction bases: 6. CDR3 loop: CASSNGLAGPSYEQYF. In DNA, the CDR3 is TGCGCCAGCAGCAACGGACTAGCGGGGCCGTCCTACGAGCAGTACTTC.

This clone was found a few times. The chain couples TRBV9 to TRBJ2-1; D is uncertain. CDR1 is SGDLS and CDR2 is YYNGEE in the germline V gene. With 0 bases removed from V and 0 bases from J, the gap between germline ends came to 7 bases. The CDR3 sequence is 15 residues long. This CDR3 reads CASSVDINSYNEQFF. The CDR3 DNA reads as TGTGCCAGCAGCGTAGACATTAACTCCTACAATGAGCAGTTCTTC. The complete variable domain, with remaining parts taken from reference TRBV9 and TRBJ2-1, reads DSGVTQTPKHLITATGQRVTLRCSPRSGDLSVYWYQQSLDQGLQFLIQYYNGEERAKGNILERFSAQQFPDLHSELNLSSLELGDSALYFCASSVDINSYNEQFFGPGTRLTVL.

About this clone itself: A junction end diverges from the germline sequence, so it may reflect a read error. The rearrangement links TRBV5-1 to TRBJ2-7; 7 bases are shared with TRBD1. CDR1 is SGHRS and CDR2 is YFSETQ in the germline V gene. CDR3 size: 12 residues. In nucleotides, the CDR3 is TGCGCCAGCTCCTTCACAGGGGACCTTCCGGTCTTC. It encodes CASSFTGDLPVF.

V and J are TRBV19 and TRBJ2-4, with 7 nucleotides matching TRBD1. The V and J ends lost 4 bases and 0 bases, in that order; junction bases with no gene match: 9. This CDR3 is built from 17 residues. In germline, CDR1 is LNHDA, CDR2 SQIVND (reference sequence). The CDR3 DNA sequence: TGTGCCAGTAGTAAAACCGGGACAGCCCAAGCCAAAAACATTCAGTACTTC. Its translation: CASSKTGTAQAKNIQYF.

Only a few counts were recorded for this clone. This chain joins TRBV7-2 and TRBJ1-1; D gene ambiguous. The CDR3 consists of 13 residues. V was cut by 1 base and J by 12 bases, with 15 bases left in between. CDR1 is SGHTA and CDR2 is FQGNSA in the germline V gene. The CDR3 reads CASSLVTSPVPFF. The DNA of the CDR3 is TGTGCCAGCAGCTTAGTGACAAGTCCAGTTCCTTTCTTT.

This clone was counted between two and nine times. The J gene is TRBJ2-7, the V gene TRBV5-1; a possible D gene is TRBD1 (5 bases). V lost 7 bases, J lost 2 bases, and 16 bases lay in between. Germline values: CDR1 SGHRS, CDR2 YFSETQ. The length of the CDR3 is 14 residues. Here the CDR3 reads CASARQGSTYEQYF. The DNA of the CDR3 is TGCGCCAGCGCCAGGCAGGGCTCCACCTACGAGCAGTACTTC.

This chain connects TRBV6-5 to TRBJ1-1; D possibly corresponds to TRBD1 (5 bases). V dropped 0 bases and J dropped 4 bases, with 12 bases sitting between them. The CDR3 covers 15 residues. Germline values: CDR1 MNHEY, CDR2 SVGAGI. CDR3 region: CASSYSSSGGTEAFF. For the CDR3, the DNA is TGTGCCAGCAGTTACTCGTCGTCGGGGGGCACTGAAGCTTTCTTT.

This clone has only a few counts. The chain recombines TRBV2 with TRBJ1-1; 7 nucleotides align to TRBD1. J gave up 5 bases and V 6 bases, and 12 bases lay outside the gene matches. The CDR3 runs to 15 residues. Per the germline V gene, CDR1 is SNHLY and CDR2 is FYNNEI. CDR3: CASSDPGQVKTEAFF. The CDR3 DNA is TGTGCCAGCAGCGACCCTGGACAGGTAAAGACTGAAGCTTTCTTT.

The V and J genes are TRBV4-1 and TRBJ1-1, with D perhaps TRBD1 (5 bases). This CDR3 is built from 14 residues. CDR1 and CDR2 (germline): MGHRA, YSYEKL. V lost 0 bases to trimming and J lost 4 bases, with 9 bases between them. The CDR3 protein is CASSQDMGRTEAFF. For the CDR3, the DNA is TGCGCCAGCAGCCAAGATATGGGGCGCACTGAAGCTTTCTTT.

This clone was seen more than once but under ten times. The V and J genes are TRBV5-1 and TRBJ1-4; maybe TRBD1 (6 bases). CDR1 is SGHRS, CDR2 YFSETQ, per germline. Trimming cost V 4 bases and J 8 bases, with 15 bases left between them. The CDR3 is made up of 14 amino acids. The CDR3 region is CASSGSGAREKLFF. Written as DNA, the CDR3 is TGCGCCAGCAGCGGCTCAGGGGCGAGAGAAAAACTGTTTTTT.

The chain carries TRBV7-2 and TRBJ1-1; TRBD1 matches 8 bases. The CDR3 totals 15 residues. V was clipped by 5 bases and J by 5 bases; unmatched bases: 10. The germline CDR1 and CDR2 sequences are SGHTA and FQGNSA. CDR3: CASSLNGQGLTEAFF. For the CDR3, the DNA is TGTGCCAGCAGCCTCAACGGACAGGGTTTAACTGAAGCTTTCTTT.